This T cell receptor beta chain is from a study of shared clonotypes between healthy human individuals. This clone was counted between two and nine times. Data came from immunoSEQ multiplex PCR; TCRdb stores just in-frame clones and leaves some out. The table includes approximately 740,000 clones, roughly 70% detected once. After removal of 0 bases from V and 13 bases from J, the junction contained 9 bases not matched to a gene. From germline, CDR1 is SGDLS and CDR2 YYNGEE. This CDR3 region has 14 residues. The sequenced material came from memory CD4+ T cells sorted from blood. Subset given: CD45RA-negative fraction. The chain recombines TRBV9 with TRBJ2-1; 8 bases are a match to TRBD2. This receptor was obtained from a woman aged 30 to 39 in good health. The CDR3 region has the DNA TGTGCCAGCAGCGTAGAAAGCGGGAGTTGGCCCCAGTTCTTC. This gives the protein CASSVESGSWPQFF.